This TCR beta chain is drawn from a study of cytomegalovirus exposure and HLA in healthy donors. About the study: An analysis done earlier identified about 120 million unique TCR beta sequences from about 179 million T cells.

Notes on this clone: What it recognizes is unknown.

Study-wide results and caveats: Sequence variants that were highly shared formed a cluster that was likely a sequencing artifact. Earlier findings revealed that most TCR beta V segments proved productive either about 87% or about 30% of the time. There were some public TCRs occurring in many donors, but most TCR sequences were rare.

CDR3 length: 11 amino acids. CDR1 MNHNY and CDR2 SVGAGI come from the germline V gene (reference sequence). The PCR had 60 Vbeta and 13 Jbeta primers. Sequenced by immunoSEQ multiplex PCR; TCRdb stores in-frame clones only, minus some. The sample has around 67,000 clones; 75% to 80% are singletons. The V and J genes are TRBV6-6 and TRBJ2-3, with 7 bases aligning to TRBD2. The sequencing sample was made of PBMCs. This receptor was taken from a man younger than 30 in good health and CMV-seropositive. For the CDR3, the DNA is TGTGCTATGGGGGGGGGAGATACGCAGTATTTT. Translating gives CAMGGGDTQYF.